This entry lists 30 T cell receptor beta chains sequenced from one sample in a study of cytomegalovirus exposure and HLA in healthy donors. PCR used 60 Vbeta primers and 13 Jbeta primers. Assay used: immunoSEQ multiplex PCR; TCRdb lists only in-frame clones, some missing. This table has around 85,000 clones, roughly 77% appearing once. The sample was PBMCs. The source is a man aged 25-45 years in good health and CMV-seronegative.

This sequence joins TRBV30 and TRBJ2-1; D is perhaps TRBD1 (6 bases). The CDR3 spans 13 residues. Trimming took off 1 base at V and 5 bases at J, with 9 bases between the two ends. Germline assignment: CDR1 GTSNPN and CDR2 SVGIG (reference sequence). DNA of the CDR3: TGTGCCTGGAGTGATGGACAGAACAATGAGCAGTTCTTC. Its translation: CAWSDGQNNEQFF.

J is TRBJ2-1 and V is TRBV4-2; D perhaps matches TRBD2 (5 bases). The length of the CDR3 is 13 residues. Looked up from germline, CDR1 is LGHNA and CDR2 is YNFKEQ. Deletions cut 1 base from V and 10 bases from J, with 11 bases between. The CDR3 bases are TGTGCCAGCAGCCAAGTAGCAGAGCGGGAGCAGTTCTTC. Its translation is CASSQVAEREQFF.

The chain has TRBV29-1 and TRBJ2-3; the D is unclear. Trimming shortened V by 4 bases and J by 6 bases, and 5 bases separated the two germline ends. Germline V CDR1 and CDR2: SQVTM, ANQGSEA. This CDR3 is 10 amino acids long. CDR3 nucleotides: TGCAGCGTTGGGCAGGATACGCAGTATTTT. Its translation is CSVGQDTQYF.

In its sample, this clone was seen a few times. This chain links TRBV5-1 with TRBJ2-7, with no clear D. V shed 0 bases and J shed 3 bases, with 4 bases lying between them. Per germline, CDR1 SGHRS and CDR2 YFSETQ. This CDR3 contains 12 residues. CDR3 nucleotides: TGCGCCAGCAGCTTGGACGGCTACGAGCAGTACTTC. This encodes CASSLDGYEQYF.

The rearrangement joins TRBV28 to TRBJ2-1; 10 bases agree with TRBD1. From germline, CDR1 is MDHEN and CDR2 SYDVKM. The CDR3 has 12 residues. The V gene end was trimmed by 6 bases and the J gene end by 14 bases; junction bases not matched to a gene: 7. CDR3 amino acids: CASSLGQGGKFF. The CDR3 nucleotides are TGTGCCAGCAGCCTCGGACAGGGGGGAAAGTTCTTC.

This clone was counted a few times. V usage is TRBV7-9 and J usage is TRBJ2-7; perhaps TRBD2 as D (5 bases). Per the germline V gene, CDR1 is SEHNR and CDR2 is FQNEAQ (reference sequence). The ends were cut back, 5 bases at V and 3 bases at J, with 14 bases in the middle. The CDR3 loop spans 14 amino acids. The CDR3 bases are TGTGCCAGCAGCCCGGGCGGGCTTCGCTACGAGCAGTACTTC. Translated: CASSPGGLRYEQYF.

This sequence joins TRBV5-1 and TRBJ1-1, with a tentative D call TRBD1 (6 bases). Germline V gene data show CDR1 as SGHRS and CDR2 as YFSETQ. The CDR3 has 16 amino acids. Between the trimmed V and J ends, which lost 2 bases and 3 bases, there was a span of 17 bases. The chain's CDR3 is CASSFPDGGSDTEAFF. Written as DNA, the CDR3 is TGCGCCAGCAGCTTTCCAGATGGGGGCAGCGACACTGAAGCTTTCTTT.

The chain uses TRBV19 and TRBJ2-3; 11 nucleotides line up with TRBD2. Trimming cost V 5 bases and J 7 bases; bases outside gene matches: 8. The CDR3 runs 15 residues. The germline V gene encodes CDR1 LNHDA and CDR2 SQIVND (reference sequence). The CDR3 loop reads CASSPATSGSYTQYF. The DNA of the CDR3 is TGTGCCAGTAGTCCAGCCACTAGCGGGAGTTATACGCAGTATTTT.

V gene TRBV19 combines with J gene TRBJ1-2, with TRBD1 matching 9 bases. This CDR3 has 14 amino acids. CDR1 and CDR2 from the germline V gene are LNHDA and SQIVND (reference sequence). V lost 5 bases to trimming and J lost 2 bases; unmatched junction nucleotides: 3. CDR3 sequence: CASSVTGGNYGYTF. The CDR3 DNA reads TGTGCCAGTAGTGTGACAGGGGGGAACTATGGCTACACCTTC.

V is TRBV5-1 and J is TRBJ1-6, with D unresolved. CDR3 length: 13 residues. V was trimmed by 0 bases and J by 14 bases, leaving 12 bases between them. CDR1 is SGHRS and CDR2 is YFSETQ in the germline V gene. The CDR3 region has the DNA TGCGCCAGCAGCTTGGAAGTGGAACGGGCCCTCCACTTT. Its protein is CASSLEVERALHF.

The V call is TRBV5-1, the J call TRBJ2-1; D might be TRBD2 (5 bases). The CDR3 spans 18 residues. V dropped 3 bases and J dropped 2 bases, with 21 bases sitting between them. Germline lookup yields CDR1 SGHRS and CDR2 YFSETQ. CDR3 sequence: CASSSTPNTGVPYNEQFF. CDR3 DNA sequence: TGCGCCAGCAGCTCAACGCCAAACACCGGGGTCCCCTACAATGAGCAGTTCTTC.

The chain uses TRBV15 and TRBJ2-7, with D uncertain. CDR1 is LNHNV and CDR2 is YYDKDF in the germline V gene (reference sequence). The V end was cut by 4 bases, the J end by 5 bases, with 18 bases between. The CDR3 has 15 amino acids. CDR3 nucleotides: TGTGCCACCAGCATCTCCCTCCTCCCCCTCGACGAGCAGTACTTC. It translates to CATSISLLPLDEQYF.

CDR3 region: CASSPSGRGRTGELFF. The DNA of the CDR3 is TGCGCCAGCAGTCCTAGCGGGAGAGGGCGTACCGGGGAGCTGTTTTTT. This chain uses TRBV5-1 with TRBJ2-2, with TRBD2 matching over 10 bases. This CDR3 is 16 amino acids long. Germline V gene data show CDR1 as SGHRS and CDR2 as YFSETQ. The trim removed 5 bases at V and 5 bases at J, leaving 9 bases unmatched.

The V call is TRBV7-9, the J call TRBJ2-5; 8 bases fit TRBD2. Germline trimming cut 7 bases from V and 4 bases from J; bases unmatched to any gene: 11. The CDR3 loop spans 15 amino acids. CDR1 is SEHNR, CDR2 FQNEAQ, per germline (reference sequence). The CDR3 DNA reads as TGTGCCAGCAACGGACTAGCCGGTGGTGGAGAGACCCAGTACTTC. Its translation: CASNGLAGGGETQYF. Supplemented by reference TRBV7-9 and TRBJ2-5, the full variable domain reads DTGVSQNPRHKITKRGQNVTFRCDPISEHNRLYWYRQTLGQGPEFLTYFQNEAQLEKSRLLSDRFSAERPKGSFSTLEIQRTEQGDSAMYLCASNGLAGGGETQYFGPGTRLLVL.

The chain links TRBV28 to TRBJ1-2; 9 bases align to TRBD1. CDR3 length equals 14 residues. CDR1 and CDR2 (germline): MDHEN, SYDVKM. The J segment lost 5 bases and the V segment lost 4 bases, leaving 5 bases of the junction unmatched. The CDR3 protein is CASSSGGQGYGYTF. The CDR3 DNA follows: TGTGCCAGCAGTTCAGGGGGACAGGGATATGGCTACACCTTC.

This clone was seen only once. The chain couples TRBV27 to TRBJ1-1, with TRBD1 identical over 7 bases. J was trimmed by 1 base and V by 5 bases; bases with no gene match: 7. Germline V gives CDR1 MNHEY, CDR2 SMNVEV (reference sequence). CDR3 length: 15 amino acids. DNA of the CDR3: TGTGCCAGCAGTCTAAGTGGGACAGCGAACACTGAAGCTTTCTTT. Its translation: CASSLSGTANTEAFF.

The table lists this clone with a few counts. The chain has TRBV6-5 and TRBJ1-2; D not resolved. The CDR3 covers 14 residues. V dropped 2 bases and J dropped 10 bases, with 17 bases sitting between them. Germline V CDR1 and CDR2: MNHEY, SVGAGI. This chain's CDR3 is CASSYRGGSIPYTF. The CDR3, as DNA: TGTGCCAGCAGTTACCGCGGAGGAAGTATTCCCTACACCTTC.

The V and J genes are TRBV6-5 and TRBJ1-1; a weak D match, TRBD1 (5 bases). CDR3 length equals 12 residues. From germline, CDR1 is MNHEY and CDR2 SVGAGI. V dropped 8 bases and J dropped 0 bases, with 7 bases sitting between them. Here the CDR3 reads CASSRVNTEAFF. CDR3 DNA: TGTGCCAGCTCCAGGGTGAACACTGAAGCTTTCTTT.

V and J are TRBV5-6 and TRBJ2-7; TRBD1 is a possible D gene (5 bases). This CDR3 has 13 amino acids. Trimming pared 0 bases from V and 2 bases from J, leaving 6 bases between. CDR1 and CDR2 (germline): SGHDT, YYEEEE. The CDR3 here is CASSLGRAYEQYF. The DNA of the CDR3 is TGTGCCAGCAGCTTGGGCAGGGCCTACGAGCAGTACTTC.

The chain employs TRBV18 and TRBJ2-3; 8 positions agree with TRBD2. V gave up 3 bases and J gave up 0 bases; unmatched junction bases: 2. CDR1 KGHSH and CDR2 LQKENI come from the germline V gene. This CDR3 has 15 residues. CDR3 in DNA: TGTGCCAGCTCACCGACTAGCGAGAGCACAGATACGCAGTATTTT. This codes for CASSPTSESTDTQYF.

The chain couples TRBV2 to TRBJ1-2, with D unresolved. Germline V lookup: CDR1 SNHLY, CDR2 FYNNEI. The CDR3 has 14 residues. V shed 1 base and J shed 6 bases, with 12 bases lying between them. In DNA, the CDR3 is TGTGCCAGCAGTGAAGGCGGGTTATTCAATGGCTACACCTTC. This translates into CASSEGGLFNGYTF.

The chain carries TRBV5-1 and TRBJ1-1; TRBD1 might be the D (5 bases). Between the trimmed V and J ends, which lost 0 bases and 2 bases, there was a span of 11 bases. Germline V gene sequence: CDR1 SGHRS, CDR2 YFSETQ. This CDR3 is 15 amino acids long. The CDR3 is CASSLAGGGNTEAFF. The CDR3 DNA sequence: TGCGCCAGCAGCTTGGCGGGGGGAGGAAACACTGAAGCTTTCTTT.

This clone occurred a few times. This sequence joins TRBV6-1 and TRBJ2-7, with 11 bases that match TRBD2. With V trimmed by 3 bases and J by 7 bases, 8 bases remained unmatched. Per germline, CDR1 MNHNS and CDR2 SASEGT. The CDR3 is made up of 15 amino acids. CDR3 bases: TGTGCCAGCAGTGAGATTAGCGGGGGGGCCCGGGAGCAGTACTTC. The encoded protein is CASSEISGGAREQYF.

This clone has more than one count but fewer than ten. The J gene is TRBJ2-1, the V gene TRBV28, with D maybe TRBD1 (6 bases). The CDR3 consists of 16 residues. CDR1 and CDR2 from the germline V gene are MDHEN and SYDVKM. V was shortened by 6 bases and J by 1 base, with 16 bases between the two germline ends. The CDR3 is CASSPLDRISYNEQFF. The DNA of the CDR3 is TGTGCCAGCAGCCCCCTCGACAGGATTTCCTACAATGAGCAGTTCTTC.

The rearrangement links TRBV25-1 to TRBJ2-1; 11 bases align to TRBD2. The CDR3 contains 16 residues. Per the germline V gene, CDR1 is MGHDK and CDR2 is SYGVNS. Trimming took 6 bases from V and 4 from J; bases not matched to a gene: 8. CDR3 region: CASRESSSGRYNEQFF. The CDR3, as DNA: TGTGCCAGCAGGGAAAGTTCTAGCGGGAGGTACAATGAGCAGTTCTTC. Supplemented by reference TRBV25-1 and TRBJ2-1, the full variable domain reads EADIYQTPRYLVIGTGKKITLECSQTMGHDKMYWYQQDPGMELHLIHYSYGVNSTEKGDLSSESTVSRIRTEHFPLTLESARPSHTSQYLCASRESSSGRYNEQFFGPGTRLTVL.

The chain couples TRBV5-5 to TRBJ1-2, with 7 bases identical to TRBD1. Germline-derived CDR1 and CDR2 are SGHKS and YYEKEE (reference sequence). Germline trimming cut 4 bases from V and 4 bases from J; bases unmatched to any gene: 10. This CDR3 comprises 15 residues. CDR3 loop: CASSPAGTASYGYTF. The CDR3 coding sequence is TGTGCCAGCAGCCCCGCGGGGACAGCATCCTATGGCTACACCTTC.

The chain couples TRBV4-2 to TRBJ2-1; 7 positions agree with TRBD2. This CDR3 has 13 amino acids. Trimming cost V 0 bases and J 7 bases; bases outside gene matches: 0. Germline V gene data show CDR1 as LGHNA and CDR2 as YNFKEQ. The CDR3 loop reads CASSQEGGNEQFF. The CDR3 DNA reads as TGTGCCAGCAGCCAAGAGGGGGGGAATGAGCAGTTCTTC.

The rearrangement uses TRBV28 and TRBJ1-5; D is uncertain. Germline V lookup: CDR1 MDHEN, CDR2 SYDVKM. The V end lost 4 bases, the J end lost 9 bases, and 16 bases lay between the germline ends. The CDR3 totals 14 residues. CDR3 in DNA: TGTGCCAGCAGTTCCCCACAGCCGAGTTGGCCCCAGCATTTT. Protein: CASSSPQPSWPQHF.

The chain is built from TRBV6-5 and TRBJ1-6; 9 positions match TRBD1. The CDR3 is 14 residues long. Losses at the gene ends were 6 bases for V and 9 bases for J; bases not matched to a gene: 6. Germline V gives CDR1 MNHEY, CDR2 SVGAGI. The CDR3 protein is CASSQGQGFSPLHF. The CDR3, as DNA: TGTGCCAGCAGCCAGGGACAGGGTTTTTCACCCCTCCACTTT.

This chain uses TRBV4-2 with TRBJ2-3; 9 nucleotides line up with TRBD2. The trim removed 1 base at V and 5 bases at J, leaving 10 bases unmatched. This CDR3 is 17 amino acids long. Germline CDR1 LGHNA, CDR2 YNFKEQ. In DNA, the CDR3 is TGTGCCAGCAGCCAAGCGGGTGCGGGGGGGCGAGGAGATACGCAGTATTTT. This gives the protein CASSQAGAGGRGDTQYF.